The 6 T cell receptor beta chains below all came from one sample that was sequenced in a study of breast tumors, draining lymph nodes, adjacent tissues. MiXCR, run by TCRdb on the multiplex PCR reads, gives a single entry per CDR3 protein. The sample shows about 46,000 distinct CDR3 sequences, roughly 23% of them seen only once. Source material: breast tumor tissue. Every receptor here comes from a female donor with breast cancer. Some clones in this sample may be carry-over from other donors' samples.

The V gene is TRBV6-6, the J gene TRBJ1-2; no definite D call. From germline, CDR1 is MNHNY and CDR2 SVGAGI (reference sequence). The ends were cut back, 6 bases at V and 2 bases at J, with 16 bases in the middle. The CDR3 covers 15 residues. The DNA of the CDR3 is TGTGCCAGCAGCCTCGCCTCGACGGGAAACTATGGCTACACCTTC. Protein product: CASSLASTGNYGYTF.

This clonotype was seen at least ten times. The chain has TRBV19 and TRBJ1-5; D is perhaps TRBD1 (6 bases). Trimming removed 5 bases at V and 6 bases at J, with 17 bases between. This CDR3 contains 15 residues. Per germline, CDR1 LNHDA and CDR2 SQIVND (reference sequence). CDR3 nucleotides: TGTGCCAGTAGTCCCCCCCCAGGGGTAGGTCAGCCCCAGCATTTT. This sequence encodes CASSPPPGVGQPQHF.

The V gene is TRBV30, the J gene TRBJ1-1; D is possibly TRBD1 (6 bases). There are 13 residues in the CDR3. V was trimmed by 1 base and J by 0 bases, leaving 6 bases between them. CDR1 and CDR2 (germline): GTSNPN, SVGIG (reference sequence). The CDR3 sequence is CAWSGQVNTEAFF. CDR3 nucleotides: TGTGCCTGGAGTGGACAGGTGAACACTGAAGCTTTCTTT. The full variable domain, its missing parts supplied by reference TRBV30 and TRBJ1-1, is SQTIHQWPATLVQPVGSPLSLECTVEGTSNPNLYWYRQAAGRGLQLLFYSVGIGQISSEVPQNLSASRPQDRQFILSSKKLLLSDSGFYLCAWSGQVNTEAFFGQGTRLTVV.

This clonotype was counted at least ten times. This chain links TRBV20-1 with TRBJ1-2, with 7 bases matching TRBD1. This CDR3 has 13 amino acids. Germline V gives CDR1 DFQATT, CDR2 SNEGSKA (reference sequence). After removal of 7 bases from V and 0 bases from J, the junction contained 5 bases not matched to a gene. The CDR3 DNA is TGCAGTGGGGCAGGGGGAACTAACTATGGCTACACCTTC. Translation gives CSGAGGTNYGYTF.

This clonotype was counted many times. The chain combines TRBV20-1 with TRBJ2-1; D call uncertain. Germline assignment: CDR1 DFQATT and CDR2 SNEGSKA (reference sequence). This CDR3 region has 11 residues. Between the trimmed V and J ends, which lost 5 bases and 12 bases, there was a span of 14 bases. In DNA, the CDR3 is TGCAGTGCTGACGATTCCCCCGGGCAGTTCTTC. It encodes CSADDSPGQFF.

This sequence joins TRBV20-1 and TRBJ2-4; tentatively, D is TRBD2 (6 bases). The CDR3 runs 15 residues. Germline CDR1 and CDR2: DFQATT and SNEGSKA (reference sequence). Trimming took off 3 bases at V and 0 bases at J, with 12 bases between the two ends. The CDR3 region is CSARTSGLAKNIQYF. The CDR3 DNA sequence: TGCAGTGCTAGGACGAGCGGGTTAGCCAAAAACATTCAGTACTTC.